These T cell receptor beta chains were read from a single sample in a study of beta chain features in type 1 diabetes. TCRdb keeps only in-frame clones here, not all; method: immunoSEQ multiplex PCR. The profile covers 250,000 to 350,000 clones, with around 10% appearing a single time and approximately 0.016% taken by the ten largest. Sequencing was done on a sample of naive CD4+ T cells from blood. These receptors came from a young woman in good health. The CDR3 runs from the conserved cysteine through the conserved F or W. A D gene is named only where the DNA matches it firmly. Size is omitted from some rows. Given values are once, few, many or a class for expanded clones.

CDR3nt: TGTGCCTGGACCTCACAGGGGTATAGCAATCAGCCCCAGCATTTT
CDR3aa: CAWTSQGYSNQPQHF
abundance: few
v_gene: TRBV30
j_gene: TRBJ1-5
d_gene: TRBD1

CDR3nt: TGTGCCAGCTCACCCAGCTCTGGGGCCAACGTCCTGACTTTC
CDR3aa: CASSPSSGANVLTF
abundance: few
v_gene: TRBV18
j_gene: TRBJ2-6
d_gene: -

CDR3nt: TGCGCCAGCAGCTTAATCGAGGGCCAAGAGACCCAGTACTTC
CDR3aa: CASSLIEGQETQYF
abundance: few
v_gene: TRBV5-1
j_gene: TRBJ2-5
d_gene: -

CDR3nt: TGTGCCAGTACCCCCACGCGGGGGACAGATACGCAGTATTTT
CDR3aa: CASTPTRGTDTQYF
abundance: -
v_gene: TRBV19
j_gene: TRBJ2-3
d_gene: TRBD2

CDR3nt: TGTGCTAGTGGCCCCGGACAGGGTTCCTACGAGCAGTACTTC
CDR3aa: CASGPGQGSYEQYF
abundance: -
v_gene: TRBV12-5
j_gene: TRBJ2-7
d_gene: TRBD1

CDR3nt: TGTGCCAGCAGCTTAGCCAGGGGAAACACTGAAGCTTTCTTT
CDR3aa: CASSLARGNTEAFF
abundance: few
v_gene: TRBV7-6
j_gene: TRBJ1-1
d_gene: -

CDR3nt: TGTGCCAGCTCACCGGGCCATATCGGCGAGCAGTACTTC
CDR3aa: CASSPGHIGEQYF
abundance: few
v_gene: TRBV18
j_gene: TRBJ2-7
d_gene: -

CDR3nt: TGCGCCAGCAGCCAAGACAGGGTTAGGGGCACAGATACGCAGTATTTT
CDR3aa: CASSQDRVRGTDTQYF
abundance: -
v_gene: TRBV4-3
j_gene: TRBJ2-3
d_gene: -

CDR3nt: TGTGCCAGCAGTTTTAGTGTCTACGGGCAGTACTTC
CDR3aa: CASSFSVYGQYF
abundance: few
v_gene: TRBV28
j_gene: TRBJ2-7
d_gene: -

CDR3nt: TGTGCCATCAGACCAGCGGGAGGGGGAGAGACCCAGTACTTC
CDR3aa: CAIRPAGGGETQYF
abundance: -
v_gene: TRBV10-3
j_gene: TRBJ2-5
d_gene: TRBD2

CDR3nt: TGTGCCACCAGCAGAGTCGGGGGGCTGGGGAGCAATCAGCCCCAGCATTTT
CDR3aa: CATSRVGGLGSNQPQHF
abundance: few
v_gene: TRBV15
j_gene: TRBJ1-5
d_gene: -

CDR3nt: TGTGCCAGTAGTAATGACAGGGGCTCTGAAGCTTTCTTT
CDR3aa: CASSNDRGSEAFF
abundance: -
v_gene: TRBV19
j_gene: TRBJ1-1
d_gene: TRBD1

CDR3nt: TGTGCCAGCAGAAGCGGGAGGTACAATGAGCAGTTCTTC
CDR3aa: CASRSGRYNEQFF
abundance: few
v_gene: TRBV6-5
j_gene: TRBJ2-1
d_gene: TRBD2

CDR3nt: TGTGCCAGCAGTCTAAATCAGCCCCAGCATTTT
CDR3aa: CASSLNQPQHF
abundance: few
v_gene: TRBV28
j_gene: TRBJ1-5
d_gene: -

CDR3nt: TGTGCCAGCAGTCCCCGACAGGGGGGCGGGGACAATGAGCAGTTCTTC
CDR3aa: CASSPRQGGGDNEQFF
abundance: few
v_gene: TRBV27
j_gene: TRBJ2-1
d_gene: TRBD1

CDR3nt: TGCGCCAGCAGCCAAGGGCGGACTAGCGGGAGTTACGAGCAGTACTTC
CDR3aa: CASSQGRTSGSYEQYF
abundance: -
v_gene: TRBV4-1
j_gene: TRBJ2-7
d_gene: TRBD2

CDR3nt: TGTGCCAGCTCACCGACAGGGAGCACAGATACGCAGTATTTT
CDR3aa: CASSPTGSTDTQYF
abundance: -
v_gene: TRBV18
j_gene: TRBJ2-3
d_gene: TRBD1

CDR3nt: TGTGCCAGCAGCTTAGCAGGGACTAGCGGGAGGTTCAGAAACATTCAGTACTTC
CDR3aa: CASSLAGTSGRFRNIQYF
abundance: few
v_gene: TRBV7-2
j_gene: TRBJ2-4
d_gene: TRBD2

CDR3nt: TGCAGCGTTACCCCGCAGGCCGGTGAGACCCAGTACTTC
CDR3aa: CSVTPQAGETQYF
abundance: -
v_gene: TRBV29-1
j_gene: TRBJ2-5
d_gene: -

CDR3nt: TGTGCCAGCAGCCAGGGGGATGTGAGGGCCAATCAGCCCCAGCATTTT
CDR3aa: CASSQGDVRANQPQHF
abundance: -
v_gene: TRBV5-5
j_gene: TRBJ1-5
d_gene: TRBD1

CDR3nt: TGTGCCAGTAGTCCCTTAATGAACACTGAAGCTTTCTTT
CDR3aa: CASSPLMNTEAFF
abundance: few
v_gene: TRBV19
j_gene: TRBJ1-1
d_gene: -

CDR3nt: TGTGCCAGCAGACTAAAGGGGTACGAGCAGTACTTC
CDR3aa: CASRLKGYEQYF
abundance: -
v_gene: TRBV28
j_gene: TRBJ2-7
d_gene: -

CDR3nt: TGTGCCAGCAGTGAATATAGACAGGGGGGCACTGAAGCTTTCTTT
CDR3aa: CASSEYRQGGTEAFF
abundance: few
v_gene: TRBV25-1
j_gene: TRBJ1-1
d_gene: TRBD1

CDR3nt: TGTGCCAGCTCACCGCGCCGGACAGGGGCAGATGGCTACACCTTC
CDR3aa: CASSPRRTGADGYTF
abundance: -
v_gene: TRBV18
j_gene: TRBJ1-2
d_gene: TRBD1

CDR3nt: TGCGCCAGCAGCCAAGATCCGACAGGGGGTGTCAAAAACATTCAGTACTTC
CDR3aa: CASSQDPTGGVKNIQYF
abundance: -
v_gene: TRBV4-3
j_gene: TRBJ2-4
d_gene: TRBD1

CDR3nt: TGTGCCAGCAGCTTAGGAATTGGCGGGAGAGCAGATACGCAGTATTTT
CDR3aa: CASSLGIGGRADTQYF
abundance: few
v_gene: TRBV7-9
j_gene: TRBJ2-3
d_gene: TRBD2

CDR3nt: TGTGCCTGGAGGGGAGGTGACAGAACCTATGGCTACACCTTC
CDR3aa: CAWRGGDRTYGYTF
abundance: few
v_gene: TRBV30
j_gene: TRBJ1-2
d_gene: -

CDR3nt: TGTGCCAGCAGCTTAAGGGGACAGGGAGATATCTATGGCTACACCTTC
CDR3aa: CASSLRGQGDIYGYTF
abundance: few
v_gene: TRBV7-2
j_gene: TRBJ1-2
d_gene: TRBD1

CDR3nt: TGTGCCAGCAGACCACAGCTAGCCAAAAACATTCAGTACTTC
CDR3aa: CASRPQLAKNIQYF
abundance: -
v_gene: TRBV6-5
j_gene: TRBJ2-4
d_gene: -

CDR3nt: TGTGCCAGTCTAAGTTGGAGTTCCTACAATGAGCAGTTCTTC
CDR3aa: CASLSWSSYNEQFF
abundance: -
v_gene: TRBV28
j_gene: TRBJ2-1
d_gene: -

CDR3nt: TGTGCCAGTAGTCCCGGCGGGTACTACAATGAGCAGTTCTTC
CDR3aa: CASSPGGYYNEQFF
abundance: once
v_gene: TRBV19
j_gene: TRBJ2-1
d_gene: -

CDR3nt: TGTGCCAGCAGCTTAGTCCGGACTCCCGAGAGCTCCTACAATGAGCAGTTCTTC
CDR3aa: CASSLVRTPESSYNEQFF
abundance: -
v_gene: TRBV11-3
j_gene: TRBJ2-1
d_gene: -

CDR3nt: TGCGCCAGCAGCTTGTTAACTACGAACGAGCAGTACTTC
CDR3aa: CASSLLTTNEQYF
abundance: -
v_gene: TRBV5-1
j_gene: TRBJ2-7
d_gene: -

CDR3nt: TGTGCCAGCATCAGGTGGGGGACTAGCGATACAGATACGCAGTATTTT
CDR3aa: CASIRWGTSDTDTQYF
abundance: few
v_gene: TRBV7-2
j_gene: TRBJ2-3
d_gene: TRBD2

CDR3nt: TGTGCCACCAGCAGAGATCTTGGGGCTGGCTACGAGCAGTACTTC
CDR3aa: CATSRDLGAGYEQYF
abundance: -
v_gene: TRBV15
j_gene: TRBJ2-7
d_gene: -

CDR3nt: TGTGCCAGCAGCTACCAAGCGGGACGAACGCAAGAGACCCAGTACTTC
CDR3aa: CASSYQAGRTQETQYF
abundance: few
v_gene: TRBV9
j_gene: TRBJ2-5
d_gene: TRBD2